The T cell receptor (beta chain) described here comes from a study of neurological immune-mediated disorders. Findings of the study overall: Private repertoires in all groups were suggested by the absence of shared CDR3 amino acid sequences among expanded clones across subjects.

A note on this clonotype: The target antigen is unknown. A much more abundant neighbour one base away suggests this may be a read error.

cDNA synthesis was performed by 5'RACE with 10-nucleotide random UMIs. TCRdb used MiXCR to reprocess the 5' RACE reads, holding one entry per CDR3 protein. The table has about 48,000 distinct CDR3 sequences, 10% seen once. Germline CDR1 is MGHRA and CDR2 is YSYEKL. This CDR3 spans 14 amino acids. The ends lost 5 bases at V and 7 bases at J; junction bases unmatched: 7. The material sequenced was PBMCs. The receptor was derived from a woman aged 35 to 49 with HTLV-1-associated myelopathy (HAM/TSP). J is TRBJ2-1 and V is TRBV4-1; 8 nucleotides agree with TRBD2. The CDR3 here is CASSTFSGGNEQFF. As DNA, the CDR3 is TGCGCCAGCAGCACCTTTTCGGGGGGGAATGAGCAGTTCTTC.